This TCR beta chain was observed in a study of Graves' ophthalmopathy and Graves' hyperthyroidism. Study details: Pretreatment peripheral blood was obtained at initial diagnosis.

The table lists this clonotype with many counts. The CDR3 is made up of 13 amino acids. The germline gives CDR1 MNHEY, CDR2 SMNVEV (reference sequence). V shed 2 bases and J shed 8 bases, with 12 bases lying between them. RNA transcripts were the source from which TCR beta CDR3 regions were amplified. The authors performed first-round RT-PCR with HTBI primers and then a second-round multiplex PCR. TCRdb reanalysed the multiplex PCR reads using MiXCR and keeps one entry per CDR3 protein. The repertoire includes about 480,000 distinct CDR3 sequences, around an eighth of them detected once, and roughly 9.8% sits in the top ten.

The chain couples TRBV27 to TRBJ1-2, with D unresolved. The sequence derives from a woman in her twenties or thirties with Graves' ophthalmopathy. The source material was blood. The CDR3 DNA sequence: TGTGCCAGCAGTTTAGGAAGGGCTGGCGGCTACACCTTC. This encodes CASSLGRAGGYTF.